This T cell receptor (beta chain) was obtained from a study of blood T cells in healthy people across ages. For the second PCR, which ran for about 7 to 11 cycles, a sample-barcoded 5' primer and a J-beta primer mix were used. TCRdb reanalysed the 5' RACE reads using MiXCR and keeps one entry per CDR3 protein. The table lists about 680,000 distinct CDR3 sequences, 49% of them singletons, with about 32% in the top ten. Germline CDR1 and CDR2: SEHNR and FQNEAQ (reference sequence). The CDR3 spans 16 residues. The trim removed 3 bases at V and 1 base at J, leaving 9 bases unmatched. The TCR originated in a woman aged 60 to 75 in good health. V is TRBV7-9 and J is TRBJ2-7; 7 bases map to TRBD1. Sequencing used blood. CDR3: CASSFSETTGSYEQYF. The CDR3 DNA follows: TGTGCCAGCAGCTTTAGTGAAACGACAGGGTCCTACGAGCAGTACTTC.